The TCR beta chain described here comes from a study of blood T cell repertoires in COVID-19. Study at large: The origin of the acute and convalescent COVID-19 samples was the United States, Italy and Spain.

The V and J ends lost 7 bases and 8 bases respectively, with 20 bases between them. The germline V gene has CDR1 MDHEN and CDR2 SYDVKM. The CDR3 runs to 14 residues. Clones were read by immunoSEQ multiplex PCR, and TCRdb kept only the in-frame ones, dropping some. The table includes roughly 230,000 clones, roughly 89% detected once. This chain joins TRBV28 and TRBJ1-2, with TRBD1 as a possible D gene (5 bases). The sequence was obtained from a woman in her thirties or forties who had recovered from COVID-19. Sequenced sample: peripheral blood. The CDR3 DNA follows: TGTGCCAGCAACCTAGGGGCGGAGGGGCGAGGCTACACCTTC. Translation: CASNLGAEGRGYTF.